Described below is a single T cell receptor (beta chain) sequence and its context. The V segment lost 4 bases and the J segment 5 bases; nucleotides outside the gene matches: 13. Germline lookup yields CDR1 SGHTA and CDR2 FQGNSA. CDR3 size: 16 residues. This sample is part of a study of blood T cell repertoires in COVID-19. About the research overall: Acute-phase and convalescent COVID-19 samples originated in the United States, Italy and Spain. PBMCs, B-cell-depleted T cells, or T cells provided the cDNA or gDNA that made up the material.

Authors' processing steps: Reference gene primer amplification in the assay estimated nucleated cell counts. Profiled with immunoSEQ multiplex PCR; TCRdb holds only in-frame clones, not every one. That table gives V, J and clone size, and the DNA gave D and trimming. The sample has about 64,000 clones, more than 75% seen once. The chain employs TRBV7-2 and TRBJ2-7; 8 positions match TRBD2. The clonotype comes from a man aged 50 or older with active COVID-19. The sample comprised peripheral blood. The CDR3 region has the DNA TGTGCCAGCAGCTCACGTACTAGCGGCCTCCGGGACGAGCAGTACTTC. It encodes CASSSRTSGLRDEQYF. The whole variable domain, filled in from reference TRBV7-2 and TRBJ2-7, reads GAGVSQSPSNKVTEKGKDVELRCDPISGHTALYWYRQSLGQGLEFLIYFQGNSAPDKSGLPSDRFSAERTGGSVSTLTIQRTQQEDSAVYLCASSSRTSGLRDEQYFGPGTRLTVT.